This TCR beta chain was identified in a study of blood T cell repertoires in COVID-19. For the study at large: COVID-19 samples from acute and convalescent phases originated in the United States, Italy and Spain.

Measured with immunoSEQ multiplex PCR; TCRdb has only the in-frame clones, and not every one. The data show some 250,000 clones, approximately 90% seen once. The CDR3 consists of 15 residues. Trimming shortened V by 4 bases and J by 4 bases, and 17 bases separated the two germline ends. Germline assignment: CDR1 SGHRS and CDR2 YFSETQ. The gene calls are TRBV5-1 and TRBJ1-2; D perhaps matches TRBD1 (6 bases). Sequences were obtained from peripheral blood. This receptor was obtained from a woman aged 40-49 years who had recovered from COVID-19. CDR3 sequence reads: CASSPQTGDLYGYTF. The CDR3 DNA reads as TGCGCCAGCAGCCCCCAGACAGGCGACCTCTATGGCTACACCTTC.